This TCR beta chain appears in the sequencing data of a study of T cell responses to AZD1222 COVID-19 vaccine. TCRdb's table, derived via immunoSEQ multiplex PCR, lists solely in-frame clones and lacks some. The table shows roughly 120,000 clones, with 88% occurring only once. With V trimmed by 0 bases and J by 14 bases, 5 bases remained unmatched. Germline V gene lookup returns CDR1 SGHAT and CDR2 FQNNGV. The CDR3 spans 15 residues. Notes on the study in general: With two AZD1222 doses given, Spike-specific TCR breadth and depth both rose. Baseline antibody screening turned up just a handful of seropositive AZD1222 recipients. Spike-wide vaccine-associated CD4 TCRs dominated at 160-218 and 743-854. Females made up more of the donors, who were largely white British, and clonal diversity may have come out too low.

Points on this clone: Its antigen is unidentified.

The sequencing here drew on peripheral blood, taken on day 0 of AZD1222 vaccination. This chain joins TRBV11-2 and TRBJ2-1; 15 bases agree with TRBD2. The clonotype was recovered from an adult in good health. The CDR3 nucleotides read TGTGCCAGCAGCTTAGACGGACTAGCGGGAGGGGGGGAGTTCTTC. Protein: CASSLDGLAGGGEFF.